The present entry profiles one T cell receptor beta chain with its context. The record originates from a study of blood T cell repertoires in COVID-19. Study details: Whether acute or convalescent, the COVID-19 samples came from the United States, Italy and Spain. PBMCs, B-cell-depleted T cells, or T cells were the source of the cDNA or gDNA that made up the material.

Germline V gene sequence: CDR1 LGHNA, CDR2 YNFKEQ. The ends were cut back, 1 base at V and 6 bases at J, with 7 bases in the middle. The CDR3 has 13 residues. In the study's own analysis: Scientists estimated how many nucleated cells there were by amplifying reference gene primers. The table came from immunoSEQ multiplex PCR; TCRdb's copy has only in-frame clones and leaves some out. The DNA was the basis for D and trimming; V, J and clone size are from that table. The sample lists about 72,000 clones, about four fifths occurring once. Sample: peripheral blood. The chain uses TRBV4-2 and TRBJ1-5; D gene unclear. The TCR originated in a human donor in a cohort sampled during active COVID-19. The CDR3 reads CASSQGESQPQHF. The CDR3 nucleotides read TGTGCCAGCAGCCAAGGGGAGAGTCAGCCCCAGCATTTT.